This TCR beta chain comes out of a study of T cell repertoires in cytomegalovirus infection. Study overall: Carrying CMV and the relevant HLA type showed in public TCR beta signatures. Broader study findings: Across the ex vivo response, the dominant clonotypes were HLA-C-restricted CMV-specific TCR beta clonotypes.

MiXCR, applied by TCRdb to the reads, yields one record per CDR3 protein. The table has 490,000 or so distinct CDR3 sequences, about 11% seen once; the top ten hold around 9.6%. In its sample, this clonotype was seen many times. What it binds is unknown. Trimming removed 7 bases at V and 4 bases at J, with 14 bases between. Germline CDR1 reads LNHDA; CDR2 reads SQIVND (reference sequence). The CDR3 runs 14 residues. This receptor was obtained from a human donor in good health (CMV status not recorded). Some clones in this sample may be carry-over from other donors' samples. The chain couples TRBV19 to TRBJ1-5; D is unclear. Sequenced material: PBMCs. The CDR3 nucleotides are TGTGCCAGTATGCGAGGGCAGAGTAATCAGCCCCAGCATTTT. Residues: CASMRGQSNQPQHF.